The present T cell receptor (beta chain) was sequenced within a study of post-analysis software for immune sequencing data. Findings and limits, study-wide: Comparison of patients with controls showed five TRBV segments more frequent in patients, TRBV5-6, TRBV5-1 and TRBV20-1 among them.

Trimming stripped 4 bases from V and 1 base from J, with 14 bases between. Germline V gives CDR1 DFQATT, CDR2 SNEGSKA (reference sequence). This CDR3 spans 14 amino acids. cDNA libraries for TCR beta contained unique molecular identifiers. TCRdb fed the PCR reads into MiXCR, producing one record per CDR3 protein. The sample consists of about half a million distinct CDR3 sequences, around 31% of them appearing once. This clonotype came up a few times. Antigen: not known. The sample was blood. The sequence was obtained from a girl between 2 and 17 years old with multiple sclerosis. The chain is built from TRBV20-1 and TRBJ2-7; D not certain. DNA for the CDR3: TGCAGTGCTACCGACCTGACAAGTTCCTACGAGCAGTACTTC. Translated, it gives CSATDLTSSYEQYF.